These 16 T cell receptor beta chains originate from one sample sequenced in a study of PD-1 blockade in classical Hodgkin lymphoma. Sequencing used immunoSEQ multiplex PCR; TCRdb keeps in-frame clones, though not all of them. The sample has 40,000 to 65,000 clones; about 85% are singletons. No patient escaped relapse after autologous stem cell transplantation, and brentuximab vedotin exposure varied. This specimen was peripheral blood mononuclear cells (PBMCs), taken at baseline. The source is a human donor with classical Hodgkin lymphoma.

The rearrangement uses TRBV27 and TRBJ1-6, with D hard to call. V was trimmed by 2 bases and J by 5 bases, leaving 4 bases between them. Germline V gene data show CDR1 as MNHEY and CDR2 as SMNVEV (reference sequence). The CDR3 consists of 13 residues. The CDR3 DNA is TGTGCCAGCAGTTTAAGGCATAATTCACCCCTCCACTTT. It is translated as CASSLRHNSPLHF.

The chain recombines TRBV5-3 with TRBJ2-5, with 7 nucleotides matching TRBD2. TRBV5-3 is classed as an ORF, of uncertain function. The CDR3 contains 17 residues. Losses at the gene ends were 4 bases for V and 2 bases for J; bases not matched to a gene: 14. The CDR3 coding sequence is TGTGCCAGAAGCCTCCCGAAAAGGGCTAGCGGACAAGAGACCCAGTACTTC. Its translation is CARSLPKRASGQETQYF.

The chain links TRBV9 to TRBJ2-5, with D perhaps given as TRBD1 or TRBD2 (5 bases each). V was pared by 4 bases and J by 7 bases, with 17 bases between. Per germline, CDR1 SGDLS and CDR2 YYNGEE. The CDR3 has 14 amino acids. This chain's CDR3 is CASSPWDVPGTQYF. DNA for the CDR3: TGTGCCAGCAGCCCTTGGGACGTCCCGGGGACCCAGTACTTC.

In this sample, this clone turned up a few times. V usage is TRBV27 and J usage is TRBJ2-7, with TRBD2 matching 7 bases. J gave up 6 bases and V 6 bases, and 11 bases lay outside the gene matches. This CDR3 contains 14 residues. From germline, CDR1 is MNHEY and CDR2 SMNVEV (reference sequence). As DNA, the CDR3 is TGTGCCAGCAGGGGGGGGGAAAGCGGGCGCGAGCAGTACGTC. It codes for CASRGGESGREQYV.

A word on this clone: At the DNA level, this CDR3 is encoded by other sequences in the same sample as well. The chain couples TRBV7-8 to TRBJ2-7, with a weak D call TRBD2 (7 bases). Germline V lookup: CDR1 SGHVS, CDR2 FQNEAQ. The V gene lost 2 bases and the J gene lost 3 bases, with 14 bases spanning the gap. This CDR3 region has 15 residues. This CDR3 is CASSLFGGGGYEQYF. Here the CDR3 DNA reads TGTGCCAGCAGCTTATTTGGGGGAGGGGGCTACGAGCAGTACTTC.

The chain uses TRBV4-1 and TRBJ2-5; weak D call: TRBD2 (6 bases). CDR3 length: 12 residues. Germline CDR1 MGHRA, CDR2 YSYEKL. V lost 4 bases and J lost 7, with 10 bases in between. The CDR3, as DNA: TGCGCCAGCAGCCGGGCCGGGGGGACCCAGTACTTC. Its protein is CASSRAGGTQYF.

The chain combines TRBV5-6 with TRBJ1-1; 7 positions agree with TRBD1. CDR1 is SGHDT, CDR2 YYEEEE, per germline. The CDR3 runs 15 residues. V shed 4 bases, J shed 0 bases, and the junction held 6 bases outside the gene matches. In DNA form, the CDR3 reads TGTGCCAGCAGCCTAACGGGACAGTTGAACACTGAAGCTTTCTTT. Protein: CASSLTGQLNTEAFF. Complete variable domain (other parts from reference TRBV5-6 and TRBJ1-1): DAGVTQSPTHLIKTRGQQVTLRCSPKSGHDTVSWYQQALGQGPQFIFQYYEEEERQRGNFPDRFSGHQFPNYSSELNVNALLLGDSALYLCASSLTGQLNTEAFFGQGTRLTVV.

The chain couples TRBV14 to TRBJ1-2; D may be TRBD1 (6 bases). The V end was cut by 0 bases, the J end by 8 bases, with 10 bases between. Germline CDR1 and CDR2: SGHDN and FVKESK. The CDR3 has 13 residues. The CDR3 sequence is CASSQDRGTGYTF. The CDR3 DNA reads TGTGCCAGCAGCCAAGATCGGGGGACAGGCTACACCTTC.

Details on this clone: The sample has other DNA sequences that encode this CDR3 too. This CDR3 reads CASSYSRETDTQYF. CDR3 DNA sequence: TGTGCCAGCAGTTACTCGAGGGAAACAGATACGCAGTATTTT. The rearrangement uses TRBV6-5 and TRBJ2-3; D may be TRBD2 (5 bases). CDR1 and CDR2 (germline): MNHEY, SVGAGI. Trimming took off 0 bases at V and 3 bases at J, with 7 bases between the two ends. This CDR3 has 14 residues.

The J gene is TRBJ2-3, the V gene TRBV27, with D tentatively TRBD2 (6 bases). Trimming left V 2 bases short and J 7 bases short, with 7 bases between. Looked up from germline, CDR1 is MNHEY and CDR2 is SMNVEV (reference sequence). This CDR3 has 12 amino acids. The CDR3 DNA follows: TGTGCCAGCAGTTTAGGGGGGAATACGCAGTATTTT. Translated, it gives CASSLGGNTQYF.

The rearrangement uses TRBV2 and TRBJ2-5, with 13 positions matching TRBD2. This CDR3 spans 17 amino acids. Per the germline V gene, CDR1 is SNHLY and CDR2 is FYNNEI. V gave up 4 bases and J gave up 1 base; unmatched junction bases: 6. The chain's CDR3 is CASSGTSGRGGQETQYF. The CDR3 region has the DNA TGTGCCAGCAGTGGGACTAGCGGGAGAGGTGGCCAAGAGACCCAGTACTTC. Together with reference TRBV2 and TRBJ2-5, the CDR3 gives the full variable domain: EPEVTQTPSHQVTQMGQEVILRCVPISNHLYFYWYRQILGQKVEFLVSFYNNEISEKSEIFDDQFSVERPDGSNFTLKIRSTKLEDSAMYFCASSGTSGRGGQETQYFGPGTRLLVL.

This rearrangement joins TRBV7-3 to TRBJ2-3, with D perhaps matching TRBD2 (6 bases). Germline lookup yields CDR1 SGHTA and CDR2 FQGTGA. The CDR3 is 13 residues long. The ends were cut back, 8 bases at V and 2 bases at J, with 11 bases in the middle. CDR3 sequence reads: CASGARDTDTQYF. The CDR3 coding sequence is TGTGCCAGCGGGGCGCGGGACACAGATACGCAGTATTTT.

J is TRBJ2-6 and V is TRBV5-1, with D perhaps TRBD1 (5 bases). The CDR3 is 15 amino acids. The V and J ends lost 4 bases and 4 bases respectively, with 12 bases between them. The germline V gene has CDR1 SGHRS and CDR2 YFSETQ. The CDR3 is CASSLDRSGANVLTF. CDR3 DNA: TGCGCCAGCAGCCTAGACAGATCCGGGGCCAACGTCCTGACTTTC.

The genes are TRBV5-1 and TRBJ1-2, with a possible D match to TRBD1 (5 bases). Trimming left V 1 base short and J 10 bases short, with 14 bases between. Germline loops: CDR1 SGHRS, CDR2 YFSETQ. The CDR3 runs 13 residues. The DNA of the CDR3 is TGCGCCAGCAGCTTGATGGGGCAGGCGACCTACACCTTC. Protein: CASSLMGQATYTF.

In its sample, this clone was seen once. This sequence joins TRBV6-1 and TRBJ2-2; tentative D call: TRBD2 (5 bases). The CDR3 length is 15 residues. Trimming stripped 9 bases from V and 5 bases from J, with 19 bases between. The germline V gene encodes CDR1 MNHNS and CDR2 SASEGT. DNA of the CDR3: TGTGCCAGTCAGGACGGTCCCCGGAGGACCGGGGAGCTGTTTTTT. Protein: CASQDGPRRTGELFF.

The CDR3 sequence is CASSFRDSSYEQYF. CDR3 bases: TGTGCCAGCAGTTTCCGGGACAGTTCCTACGAGCAGTACTTC. This chain links TRBV7-2 with TRBJ2-7; 7 bases are a match to TRBD1. In germline, CDR1 is SGHTA, CDR2 FQGNSA. The V and J ends lost 6 bases and 1 base, in that order; junction bases with no gene match: 6. The CDR3 extends over 14 amino acids.